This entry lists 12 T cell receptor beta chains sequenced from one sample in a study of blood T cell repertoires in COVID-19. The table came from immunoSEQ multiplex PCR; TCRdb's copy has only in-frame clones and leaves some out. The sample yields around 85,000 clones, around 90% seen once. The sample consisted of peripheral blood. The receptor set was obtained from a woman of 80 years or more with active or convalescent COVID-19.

The CDR3 loop is CASSRADRNTEAFF. CDR3 DNA: TGTGCCAGCAGCCGAGCCGATAGGAACACTGAAGCTTTCTTT. V gene TRBV5-4 combines with J gene TRBJ1-1, with no clear D. Germline CDR1 SGHNT, CDR2 YYREEE (reference sequence). The CDR3 extends over 14 amino acids. The V gene lost 4 bases and the J gene lost 1 base, with 11 bases spanning the gap.

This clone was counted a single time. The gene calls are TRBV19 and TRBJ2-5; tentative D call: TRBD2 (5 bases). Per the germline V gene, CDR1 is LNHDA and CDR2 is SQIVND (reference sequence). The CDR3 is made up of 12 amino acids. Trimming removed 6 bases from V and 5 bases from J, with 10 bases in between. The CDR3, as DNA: TGTGCCAGTAGCAGACCGGGGGAGACCCAGTACTTC. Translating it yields CASSRPGETQYF.

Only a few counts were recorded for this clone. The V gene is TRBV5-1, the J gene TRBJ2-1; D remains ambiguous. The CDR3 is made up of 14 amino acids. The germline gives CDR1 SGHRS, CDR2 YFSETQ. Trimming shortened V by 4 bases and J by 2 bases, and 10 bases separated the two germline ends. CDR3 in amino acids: CASSASDPYNEQFF. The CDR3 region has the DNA TGCGCCAGCAGCGCGTCCGATCCCTACAATGAGCAGTTCTTC. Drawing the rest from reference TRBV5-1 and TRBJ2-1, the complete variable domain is KAGVTQTPRYLIKTRGQQVTLSCSPISGHRSVSWYQQTPGQGLQFLFEYFSETQRNKGNFPGRFSGRQFSNSRSEMNVSTLELGDSALYLCASSASDPYNEQFFGPGTRLTVL.

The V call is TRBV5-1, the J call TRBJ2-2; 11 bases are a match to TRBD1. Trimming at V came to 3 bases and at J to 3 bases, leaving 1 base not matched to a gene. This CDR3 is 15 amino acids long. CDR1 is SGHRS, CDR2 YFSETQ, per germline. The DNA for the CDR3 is TGCGCCAGCAGCTGGGACAGGGGGTACACCGGGGAGCTGTTTTTT. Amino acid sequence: CASSWDRGYTGELFF.

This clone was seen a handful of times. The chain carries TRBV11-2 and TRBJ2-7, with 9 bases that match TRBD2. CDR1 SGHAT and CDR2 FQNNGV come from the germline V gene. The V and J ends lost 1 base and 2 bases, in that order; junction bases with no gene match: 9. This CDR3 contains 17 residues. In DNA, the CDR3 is TGTGCCAGCAGCTTAGTTCCCCGTAGCGGGAGCCCCTACGAGCAGTACTTC. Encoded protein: CASSLVPRSGSPYEQYF.

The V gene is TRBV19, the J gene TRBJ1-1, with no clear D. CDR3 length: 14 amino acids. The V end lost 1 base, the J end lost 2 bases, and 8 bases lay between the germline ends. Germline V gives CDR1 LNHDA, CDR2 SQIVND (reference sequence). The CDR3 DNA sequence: TGTGCCAGTAGTATAGTCCCAGGAAACACTGAAGCTTTCTTT. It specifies CASSIVPGNTEAFF. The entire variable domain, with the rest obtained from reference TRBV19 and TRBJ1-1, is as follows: DGGITQSPKYLFRKEGQNVTLSCEQNLNHDAMYWYRQDPGQGLRLIYYSQIVNDFQKGDIAEGYSVSREKKESFPLTVTSAQKNPTAFYLCASSIVPGNTEAFFGQGTRLTVV.

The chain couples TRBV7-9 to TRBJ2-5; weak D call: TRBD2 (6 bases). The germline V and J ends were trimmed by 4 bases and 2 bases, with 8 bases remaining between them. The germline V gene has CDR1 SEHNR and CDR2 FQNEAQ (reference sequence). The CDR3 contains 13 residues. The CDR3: CASSWDWQETQYF. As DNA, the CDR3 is TGTGCCAGCAGCTGGGACTGGCAAGAGACCCAGTACTTC.

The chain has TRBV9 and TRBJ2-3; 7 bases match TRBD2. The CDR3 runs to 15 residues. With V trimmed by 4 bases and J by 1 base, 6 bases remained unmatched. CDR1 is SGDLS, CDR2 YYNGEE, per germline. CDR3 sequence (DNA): TGTGCCAGCAGCCCAGGGACTATTCGCACAGATACGCAGTATTTT. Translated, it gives CASSPGTIRTDTQYF.

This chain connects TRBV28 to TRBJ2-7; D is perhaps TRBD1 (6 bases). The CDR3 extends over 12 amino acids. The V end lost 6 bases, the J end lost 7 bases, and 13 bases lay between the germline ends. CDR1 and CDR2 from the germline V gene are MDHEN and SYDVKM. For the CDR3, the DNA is TGTGCCAGCAGCGGGACATTGGGGGAGCAGTACTTC. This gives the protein CASSGTLGEQYF.

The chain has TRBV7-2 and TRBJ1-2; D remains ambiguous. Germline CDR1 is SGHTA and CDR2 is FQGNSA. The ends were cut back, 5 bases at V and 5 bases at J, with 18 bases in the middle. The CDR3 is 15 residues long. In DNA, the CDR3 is TGTGCCAGCAGCCCAGTCCGGAGGAGTGAATATGGCTACACCTTC. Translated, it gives CASSPVRRSEYGYTF.

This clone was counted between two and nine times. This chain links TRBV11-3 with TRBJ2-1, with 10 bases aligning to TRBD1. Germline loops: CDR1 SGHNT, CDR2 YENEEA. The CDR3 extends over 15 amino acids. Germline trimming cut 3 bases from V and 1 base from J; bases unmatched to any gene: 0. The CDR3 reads CASSLGQGSYNEQFF. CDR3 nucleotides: TGTGCCAGCAGCTTGGGACAGGGGTCCTACAATGAGCAGTTCTTC.

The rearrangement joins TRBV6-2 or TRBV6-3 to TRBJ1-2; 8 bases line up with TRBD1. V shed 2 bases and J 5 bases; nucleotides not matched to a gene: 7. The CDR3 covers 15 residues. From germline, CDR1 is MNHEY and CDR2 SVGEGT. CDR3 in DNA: TGTGCCAGCAGTTACGGGGCAGGGGGCCGATATGGCTACACCTTC. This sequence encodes CASSYGAGGRYGYTF.